This T cell receptor beta chain was identified during a study of blood T cell repertoires in COVID-19. Study background: From T cells, B-cell-depleted T cells, or PBMCs came the material, which was cDNA or gDNA.

This CDR3 has 15 residues. Germline-derived CDR1 and CDR2 are SGHKS and YYEKEE (reference sequence). V shed 1 base, J shed 4 bases, and the junction held 7 bases outside the gene matches. This table comes from immunoSEQ multiplex PCR, and its TCRdb copy is limited to in-frame clones, with some not included. The sample has some 42,000 clones, about nine tenths seen once. V usage is TRBV5-5 and J usage is TRBJ2-7, with 8 bases fitting TRBD1. The TCR originated in a human donor in a cohort sampled during active COVID-19. Sequencing was performed on peripheral blood. This chain's CDR3 is CASSLQDRADYEQYF. CDR3 in DNA: TGTGCCAGCAGCTTGCAGGACAGGGCTGATTACGAGCAGTACTTC.